The TCR beta chain under discussion was sequenced for a study of shared clonotypes between healthy human individuals. Replicate PCRs run on sorted subsets employed approximately 0.2 ug DNA, 25,000 to 35,000 T cell genomes. Measured with immunoSEQ multiplex PCR; TCRdb has only the in-frame clones, and not every one. The sample comprises more than 2 million clones, approximately 95% of which are singletons, and around 1.1% rests with the top ten. CD8 cells classed as naive were CD45RO-negative and positively selected for CCR7, excluding terminally differentiated effector memory CD45RA+ cells. Sequenced material: naive CD8+ T cells sorted from blood. This clonotype originated in a man aged 18-30 years in good health.

Here the CDR3 reads CASSITTGAGGELFF. CDR3 bases: TGTGCCAGCAGCATCACGACAGGGGCGGGCGGGGAGCTGTTTTTT. The J gene is TRBJ2-2, the V gene TRBV7-6; 8 bases fit TRBD1. Germline-derived CDR1 and CDR2 are SGHVS and FNYEAQ. The junction had 9 bases not matched to a gene; V was cut back by 5 bases and J by 7 bases. The CDR3 is 15 amino acids.